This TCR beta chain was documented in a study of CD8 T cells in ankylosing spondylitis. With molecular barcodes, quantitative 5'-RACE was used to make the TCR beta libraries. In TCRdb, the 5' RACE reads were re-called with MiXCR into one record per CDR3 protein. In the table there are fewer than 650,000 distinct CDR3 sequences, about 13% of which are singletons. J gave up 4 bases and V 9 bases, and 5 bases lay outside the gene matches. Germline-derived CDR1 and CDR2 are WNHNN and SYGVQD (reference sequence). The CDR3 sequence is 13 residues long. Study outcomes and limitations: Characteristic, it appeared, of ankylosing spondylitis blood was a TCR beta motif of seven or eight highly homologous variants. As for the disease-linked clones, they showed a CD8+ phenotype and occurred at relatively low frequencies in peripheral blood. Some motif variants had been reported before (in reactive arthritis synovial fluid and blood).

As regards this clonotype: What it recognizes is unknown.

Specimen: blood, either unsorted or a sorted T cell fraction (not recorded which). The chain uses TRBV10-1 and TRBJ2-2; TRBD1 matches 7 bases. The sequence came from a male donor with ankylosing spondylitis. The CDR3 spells CASGTAATGELFF. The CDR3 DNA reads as TGCGCCAGTGGGACAGCGGCCACCGGGGAGCTGTTTTTT.